This T cell receptor (beta chain) was documented in a study of CD8 T cells in Susac syndrome. Notes on the study in general: By the study's own acknowledgment, its TCR sequencing and HLA analysis included relatively few individuals.

As for this clonotype: The antigen is unknown.

After extraction with the RNeasy kit, roughly 0.45 to 1 ug of the RNA was reverse transcribed using random hexamers. Multiplex immunoSEQ PCR targeted 54 Vbeta and 13 Jbeta TCR beta segments. TCRdb re-called the immunoSEQ multiplex PCR reads through MiXCR, storing one row per CDR3 protein. Of about 440,000 distinct CDR3 sequences listed, 85% were seen once; the top ten hold 0.09% to 0.15%. The sequenced target, TCR beta, came from blood CD8+ and CD4+ T cells. Bulk CD8+ and CD4+ cells came from magnetic negative isolation; CD8+ TEMRA by FACS. Germline V gene sequence: CDR1 SNHLY, CDR2 FYNNEI. This CDR3 spans 14 amino acids. The V and J ends lost 3 bases and 2 bases respectively, with 11 bases between them.

The chain recombines TRBV2 with TRBJ2-7, with D possibly matching TRBD1 (6 bases). Sequenced input: CD8+ T cells from PBMCs. The sequence was collected from a human donor with multiple sclerosis. The CDR3 DNA sequence: TGTGCCAGCAGTGAGGGACACCTACCCTACGAGCAGTACTTC. Its protein product is CASSEGHLPYEQYF.